This T cell receptor (beta chain) was observed in a study of blood T cell repertoires in COVID-19. In the study overall: Both acute and convalescent COVID-19 samples were obtained from the United States, Italy and Spain.

This clone was counted once. Those who participated ranged in age from roughly 18 to 100 years and resided in under 25 US areas. Recovered status in Cohort 3 required two negative PCRs, clearance, or symptom resolution. Original data processing: Amplifying reference gene primers gave estimates of nucleated cell counts. Sequencing was performed with immunoSEQ multiplex PCR; in TCRdb, only in-frame clones are kept and a portion is missing. V, J and clone size are those of that table, while D and trimming were read from the DNA. The sample includes 250,000 to 350,000 clones, about 91% of them seen just once. This CDR3 spans 16 amino acids. CDR1 is LNHNV and CDR2 is YYDKDF in the germline V gene (reference sequence). With 0 bases removed from V and 2 bases from J, the gap between germline ends came to 11 bases.

The receptor was isolated from a woman under 30 who had recovered from COVID-19. The chain couples TRBV15 to TRBJ1-3; D may be TRBD1 (5 bases). Sequencing was performed on PBMCs or T cells enriched from blood (not recorded which). CDR3 in amino acids: CATSRDRGIPGNTIYF. The CDR3 DNA reads TGTGCCACCAGCAGAGATCGGGGGATCCCTGGAAACACCATATATTTT.